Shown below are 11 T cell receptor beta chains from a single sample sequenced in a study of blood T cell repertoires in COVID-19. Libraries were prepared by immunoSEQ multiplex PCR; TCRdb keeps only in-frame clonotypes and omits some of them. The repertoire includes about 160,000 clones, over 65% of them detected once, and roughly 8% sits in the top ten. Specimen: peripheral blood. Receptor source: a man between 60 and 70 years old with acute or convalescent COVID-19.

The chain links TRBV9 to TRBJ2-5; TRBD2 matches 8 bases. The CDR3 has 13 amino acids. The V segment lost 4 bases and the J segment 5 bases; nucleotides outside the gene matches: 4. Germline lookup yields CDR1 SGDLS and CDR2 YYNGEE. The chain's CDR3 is CASSSRGGETQYF. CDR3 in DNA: TGTGCCAGCAGCTCCCGCGGGGGGGAGACCCAGTACTTC.

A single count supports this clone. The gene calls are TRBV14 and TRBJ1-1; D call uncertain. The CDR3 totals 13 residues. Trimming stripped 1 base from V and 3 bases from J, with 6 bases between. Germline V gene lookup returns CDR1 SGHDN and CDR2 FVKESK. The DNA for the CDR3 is TGTGCCAGCAGCCAAGGCGGCTACACTGAAGCTTTCTTT. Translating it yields CASSQGGYTEAFF.

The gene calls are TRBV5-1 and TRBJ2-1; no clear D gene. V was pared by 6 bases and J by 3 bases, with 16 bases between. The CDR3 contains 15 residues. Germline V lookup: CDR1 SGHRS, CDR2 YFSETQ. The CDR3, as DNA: TGCGCCAGCACCCCCGCCTCACAGCACTACAATGAGCAGTTCTTC. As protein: CASTPASQHYNEQFF. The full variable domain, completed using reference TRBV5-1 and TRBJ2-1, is KAGVTQTPRYLIKTRGQQVTLSCSPISGHRSVSWYQQTPGQGLQFLFEYFSETQRNKGNFPGRFSGRQFSNSRSEMNVSTLELGDSALYLCASTPASQHYNEQFFGPGTRLTVL.

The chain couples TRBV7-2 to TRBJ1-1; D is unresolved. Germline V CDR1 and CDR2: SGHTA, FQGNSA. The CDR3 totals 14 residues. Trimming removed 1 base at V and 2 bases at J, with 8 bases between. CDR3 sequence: CASSLVMANTEAFF. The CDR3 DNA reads TGTGCCAGCAGCTTAGTCATGGCCAACACTGAAGCTTTCTTT.

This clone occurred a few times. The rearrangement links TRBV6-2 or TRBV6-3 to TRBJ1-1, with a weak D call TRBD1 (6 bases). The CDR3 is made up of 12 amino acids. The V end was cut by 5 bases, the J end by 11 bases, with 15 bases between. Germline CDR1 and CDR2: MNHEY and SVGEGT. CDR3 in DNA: TGTGCCAGCAGTGCAACCCAGGGGTATGCTTTCTTT. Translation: CASSATQGYAFF.

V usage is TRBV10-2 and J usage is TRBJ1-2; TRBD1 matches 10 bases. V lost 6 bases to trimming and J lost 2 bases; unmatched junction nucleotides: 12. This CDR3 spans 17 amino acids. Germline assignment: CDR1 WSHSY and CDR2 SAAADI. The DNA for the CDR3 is TGCGCCAGCAGGGATCCGGACAGGGGGGGCGAGAACTATGGCTACACCTTC. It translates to CASRDPDRGGENYGYTF.

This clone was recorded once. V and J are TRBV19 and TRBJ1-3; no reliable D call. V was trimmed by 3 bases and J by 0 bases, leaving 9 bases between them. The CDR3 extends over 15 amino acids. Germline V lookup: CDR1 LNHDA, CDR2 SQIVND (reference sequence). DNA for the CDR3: TGTGCCAGTAGTATTGGACGGGACTCTGGAAACACCATATATTTT. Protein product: CASSIGRDSGNTIYF.

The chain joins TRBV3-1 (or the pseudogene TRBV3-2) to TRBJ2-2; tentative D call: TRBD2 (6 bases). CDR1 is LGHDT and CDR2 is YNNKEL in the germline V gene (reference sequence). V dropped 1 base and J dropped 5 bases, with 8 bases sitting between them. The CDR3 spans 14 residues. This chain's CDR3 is CASSQGLVTGELFF. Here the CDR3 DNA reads TGTGCCAGCAGCCAAGGACTAGTGACCGGGGAGCTGTTTTTT.

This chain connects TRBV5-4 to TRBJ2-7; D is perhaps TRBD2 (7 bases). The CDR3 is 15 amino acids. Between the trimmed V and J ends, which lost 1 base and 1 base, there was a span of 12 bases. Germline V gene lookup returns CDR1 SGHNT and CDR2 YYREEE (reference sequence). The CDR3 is CASSLIEGGSYEQYF. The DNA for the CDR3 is TGTGCCAGCAGCTTGATTGAGGGGGGGTCCTACGAGCAGTACTTC.

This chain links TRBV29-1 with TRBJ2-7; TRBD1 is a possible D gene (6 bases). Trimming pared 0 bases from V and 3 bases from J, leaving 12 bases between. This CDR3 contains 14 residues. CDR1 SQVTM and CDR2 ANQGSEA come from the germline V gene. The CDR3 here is CSVEDGGSNYEQYF. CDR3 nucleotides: TGCAGCGTTGAAGATGGGGGCAGCAACTACGAGCAGTACTTC.

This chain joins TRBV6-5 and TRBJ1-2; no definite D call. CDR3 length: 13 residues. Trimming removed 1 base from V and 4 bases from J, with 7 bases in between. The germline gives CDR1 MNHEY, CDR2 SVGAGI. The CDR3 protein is CASSYLAGYGYTF. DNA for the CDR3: TGTGCCAGCAGTTACTTGGCAGGCTATGGCTACACCTTC.